At least ten counts were recorded for the clone carrying this T cell receptor (beta chain). Its cognate antigen is unknown. TCRdb used MiXCR to reprocess the 5' RACE reads, holding one entry per CDR3 protein. The top ten clones hold 20% to 25% of a sample with around 300,000 distinct CDR3 sequences, about 4% of them seen once. The V and J ends lost 1 base and 5 bases respectively, with 17 bases between them. Looked up from germline, CDR1 is DFQATT and CDR2 is SNEGSKA (reference sequence). This CDR3 is 15 amino acids long. The entry originates in a study of T cells after yellow fever vaccination. The wider study: SMART-Seq v4 Ultra Low Input served to prepare low-cell-number fractions.

Whole-study findings and limits: Researchers noted that a small share of clonotypes showed up in both CD4 and CD8 compartments. The study found a weaker secondary response that peaked faster, day 5 versus 15. Post-booster repertoires again held most primary-vaccination clones (about 96% CD4, 88% CD8).

The receptor's source is a man between 18 and 29 years old who received the YFV17D yellow fever vaccine. Specimen: PBMCs, collected 5 days after the yellow fever booster vaccination. The V and J genes are TRBV20-1 and TRBJ1-1; no clear D. The CDR3 region is CSARAIRTVGTEAFF. The DNA for the CDR3 is TGCAGTGCTAGAGCCATACGGACGGTAGGGACTGAAGCTTTCTTT.